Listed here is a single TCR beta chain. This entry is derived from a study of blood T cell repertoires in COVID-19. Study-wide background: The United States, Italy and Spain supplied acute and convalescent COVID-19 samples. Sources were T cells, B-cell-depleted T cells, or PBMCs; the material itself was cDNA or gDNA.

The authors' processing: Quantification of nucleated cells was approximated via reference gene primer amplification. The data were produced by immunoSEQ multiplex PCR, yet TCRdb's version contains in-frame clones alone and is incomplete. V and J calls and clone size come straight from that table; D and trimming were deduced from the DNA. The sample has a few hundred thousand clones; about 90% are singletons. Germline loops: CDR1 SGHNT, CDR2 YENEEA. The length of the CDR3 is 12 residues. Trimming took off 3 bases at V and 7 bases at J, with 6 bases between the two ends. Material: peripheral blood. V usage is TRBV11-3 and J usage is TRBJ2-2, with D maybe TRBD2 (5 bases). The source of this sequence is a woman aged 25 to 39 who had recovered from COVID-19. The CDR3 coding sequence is TGTGCCAGCAGCTTTCGGGGCGGGGAGCTGTTTTTT. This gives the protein CASSFRGGELFF.